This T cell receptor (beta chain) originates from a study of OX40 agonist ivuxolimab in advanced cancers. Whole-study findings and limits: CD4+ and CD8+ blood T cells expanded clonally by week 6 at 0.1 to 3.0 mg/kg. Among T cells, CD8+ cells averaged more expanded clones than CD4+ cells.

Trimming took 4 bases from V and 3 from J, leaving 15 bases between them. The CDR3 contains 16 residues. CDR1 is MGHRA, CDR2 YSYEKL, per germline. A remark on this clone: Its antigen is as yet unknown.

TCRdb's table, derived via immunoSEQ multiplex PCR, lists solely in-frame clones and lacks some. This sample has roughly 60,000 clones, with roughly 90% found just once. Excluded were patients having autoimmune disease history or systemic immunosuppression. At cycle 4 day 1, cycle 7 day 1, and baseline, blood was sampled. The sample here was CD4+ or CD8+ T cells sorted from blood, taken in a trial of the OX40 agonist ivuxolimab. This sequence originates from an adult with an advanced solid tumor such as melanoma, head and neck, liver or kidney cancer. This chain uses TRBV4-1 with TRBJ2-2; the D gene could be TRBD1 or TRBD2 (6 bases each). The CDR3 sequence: CASSRGGGGDTGELFF. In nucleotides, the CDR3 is TGCGCCAGCAGCCGCGGTGGGGGCGGGGACACCGGGGAGCTGTTTTTT.